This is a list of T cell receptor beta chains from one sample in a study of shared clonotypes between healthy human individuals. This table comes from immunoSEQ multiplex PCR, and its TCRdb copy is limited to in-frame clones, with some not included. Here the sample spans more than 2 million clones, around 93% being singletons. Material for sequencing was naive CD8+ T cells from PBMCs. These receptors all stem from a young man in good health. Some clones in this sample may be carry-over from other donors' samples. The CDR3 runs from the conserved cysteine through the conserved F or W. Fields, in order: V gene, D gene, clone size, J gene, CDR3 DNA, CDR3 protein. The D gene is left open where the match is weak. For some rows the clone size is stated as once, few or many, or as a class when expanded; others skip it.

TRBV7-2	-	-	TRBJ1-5	TGTGCCAGCACCATGGGGGAGGAACGCCATAGCAATCAGCCCCAGCATTTT	CASTMGEERHSNQPQHF
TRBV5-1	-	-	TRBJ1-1	TGCGCCAGCAGCTACACGCAGGGTGGGCCACCTGAAGCTTTCTTT	CASSYTQGGPPEAFF
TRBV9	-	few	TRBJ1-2	TGTGCCAGCAGCCACCAAGGGGTGGGCTACACCTTC	CASSHQGVGYTF
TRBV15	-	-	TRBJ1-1	TGTGCCACCAGCATCCAAAACGCTGCCACTGAAGCTTTCTTT	CATSIQNAATEAFF
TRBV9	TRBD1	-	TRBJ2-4	TGTGCCAGCAGCGTCGCAGGGGGACAGGACAAAAACATTCAGTACTTC	CASSVAGGQDKNIQYF
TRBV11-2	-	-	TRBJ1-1	TGTGCCAGCAGCTTAGATCGGGGTGAAGCTTTCTTT	CASSLDRGEAFF
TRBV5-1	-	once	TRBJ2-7	TGCGCCAGCAAAGAGGGACACGAGCAGTACTTC	CASKEGHEQYF
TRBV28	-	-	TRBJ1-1	TGTGCCAGCAGGACGACGTTAACAGGATTCATGAACACTGAAGCTTTCTTT	CASRTTLTGFMNTEAFF
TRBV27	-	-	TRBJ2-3	TGTGCCAGCAGTTCGACGGGGATCACAGATACGCAGTATTTT	CASSSTGITDTQYF
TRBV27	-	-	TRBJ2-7	TGTGCCAGCAGTTACCCAGGTAGCAGCTCCTACGAGCAGTACTTC	CASSYPGSSSYEQYF
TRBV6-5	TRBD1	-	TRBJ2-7	TGTGCCAGCACCGACCAGAGGGGGCGCGGGTACGAGCAGTACTTC	CASTDQRGRGYEQYF
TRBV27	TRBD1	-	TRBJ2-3	TGTGCCAGCAGTACATACAGGACAGGGGGCGGCTTGTATACGCAGTATTTT	CASSTYRTGGGLYTQYF
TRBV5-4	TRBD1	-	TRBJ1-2	TGTGCCAGCAGCTTGTCTCGACAGGGAGTTCTGTATGGCTACACCTTC	CASSLSRQGVLYGYTF
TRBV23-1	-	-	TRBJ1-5	TGCGCCAGCAGTCAACAAGGGTTCCGGCCCCAGCATTTT	CASSQQGFRPQHF
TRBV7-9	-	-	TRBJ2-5	TGTGCCAGCAGCCCCATTAGGGAGACCCAGTACTTC	CASSPIRETQYF
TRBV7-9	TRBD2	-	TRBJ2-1	TGTGCCAGCAGCCCGAGGACTAGCGGAAACAATGAGCAGTTCTTC	CASSPRTSGNNEQFF
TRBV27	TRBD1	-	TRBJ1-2	TGTGCCAGCAGTTTCCATGAGACAGGGAGCGACTATGGCTACACCTTC	CASSFHETGSDYGYTF
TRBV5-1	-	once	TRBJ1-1	TGCGCCAGCAGCCCGGGAAACACTGAAGCTTTCTTT	CASSPGNTEAFF
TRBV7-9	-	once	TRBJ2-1	TGTGCCAGCAGCTTCGGTTCGCGCTACAATGAGCAGTTCTTC	CASSFGSRYNEQFF
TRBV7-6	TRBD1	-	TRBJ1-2	TGTGCCAGCAGCCCCTGGGCCGGGACAGCTGCCTATGGCTACACCTTC	CASSPWAGTAAYGYTF
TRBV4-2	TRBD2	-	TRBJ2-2	TGTGCCAGCAGCCAAGACCCAACTAGCGGGAGAGTTTGGGGGGAGCTGTTTTTT	CASSQDPTSGRVWGELFF
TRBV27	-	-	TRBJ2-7	TGTTCGAGCGGTTACCAGTTCTACGGGCAGTACTTC	CSSGYQFYGQYF
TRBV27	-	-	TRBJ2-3	TGTGCCAGCAGTTTATTCCGGGCTGATACGCAGTATTTT	CASSLFRADTQYF
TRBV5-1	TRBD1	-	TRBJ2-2	TGCGCCAGCAGCTTGGACAGGGGGCCTCTCACGAACACCGGGGAGCTGTTTTTT	CASSLDRGPLTNTGELFF
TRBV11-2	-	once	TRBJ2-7	TGTGCCAGCAGGGACGGAAACCTCGACGAGCAGTACTTC	CASRDGNLDEQYF
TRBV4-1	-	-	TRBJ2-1	TGCGCCAGCAGGGGGCGGGAAGGTACCTACAATGAGCAGTTCTTC	CASRGREGTYNEQFF
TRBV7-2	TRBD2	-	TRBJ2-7	TGTGCCAGCAGCTCTCCCAGGTTAGCGGGATGGGAGTCCTACGAGCAGTACTTC	CASSSPRLAGWESYEQYF
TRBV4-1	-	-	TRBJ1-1	TGCGCCAGCAGCCCCCAGCTGAACACTGAAGCTTTCTTT	CASSPQLNTEAFF
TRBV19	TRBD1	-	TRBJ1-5	TGTGCCAGTAGTCTGACAGGGGGTATCCAGCCCCAGCATTTT	CASSLTGGIQPQHF
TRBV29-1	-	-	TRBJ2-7	TGCAGCGTTGAGGGTATCGGGGATCTGGGCTCCTACGAGCAGTACTTC	CSVEGIGDLGSYEQYF
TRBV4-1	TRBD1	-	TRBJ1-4	TGCGCCAGCAGCCCCTACAGGGGGGAAGAAAAACTGTTTTTT	CASSPYRGEEKLFF
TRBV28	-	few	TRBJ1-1	TGTGCCAGCAGTTTAGCCGGCATGAACACTGAAGCTTTCTTT	CASSLAGMNTEAFF
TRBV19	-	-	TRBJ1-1	TGTGCCAGCCATTCTATTAGGGTTTCTGACTTGAACACTGAAGCTTTCTTT	CASHSIRVSDLNTEAFF
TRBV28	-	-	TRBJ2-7	TGTGCCAGCAGTTCACCGTACGAGCAGTACTTC	CASSSPYEQYF
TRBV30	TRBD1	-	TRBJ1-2	TGTGCCTGGAACGCGGGCCAGGGGGATGAAGGCTACACCTTC	CAWNAGQGDEGYTF
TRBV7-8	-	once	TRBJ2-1	TGTGCCAGCAGCTCCCAGGGCGACAATGAGCAGTTCTTC	CASSSQGDNEQFF
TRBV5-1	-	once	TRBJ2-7	TGCGCCAGCAGCTTGGGAGGCCCGAGGATCTACGAGCAGTACTTC	CASSLGGPRIYEQYF
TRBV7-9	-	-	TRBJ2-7	TGTGCCAGCAGCTCGATTGAACTGACAGTCTACTACGAGCAGTACTTC	CASSSIELTVYYEQYF
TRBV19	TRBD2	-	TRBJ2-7	TGTGCCAGTAGTTCTCCAGCGGGAGGGAGTGGAGAGCAGTACTTC	CASSSPAGGSGEQYF
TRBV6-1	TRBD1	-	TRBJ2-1	TGTGCCAGCAGGGTCTGGACAGGTAAAAATGAGCAGTTCTTC	CASRVWTGKNEQFF
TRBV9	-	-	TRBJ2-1	TGTGCCAGCAGTCCACCCGACAATGAGCAGTTCTTC	CASSPPDNEQFF
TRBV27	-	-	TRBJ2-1	TGTGCCAGCAGTTTATACAGGGGGGGCAATGAGCAGTTCTTC	CASSLYRGGNEQFF
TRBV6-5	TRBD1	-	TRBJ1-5	TGTGCCAGCCGCCGGGACAGGGGCCTTCAGCCCCAGCATTTT	CASRRDRGLQPQHF
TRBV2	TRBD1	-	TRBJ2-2	TGTGCCAGCTGGGACAGGGGGCATAACGGGGAGCTGTTTTTT	CASWDRGHNGELFF
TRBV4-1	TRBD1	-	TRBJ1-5	TGCGCCAGCAGCCAAAGACAGGGAGGCCAGCCCCAGCATTTT	CASSQRQGGQPQHF
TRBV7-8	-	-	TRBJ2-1	TGTGCCAGCAGCTTATACCGGGACCACTACAATGAGCAGTTCTTC	CASSLYRDHYNEQFF
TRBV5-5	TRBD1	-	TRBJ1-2	TGTGCCAGCAGTCACCCGGGACAGCTAACAGGCTACACCTTC	CASSHPGQLTGYTF
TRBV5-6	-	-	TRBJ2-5	TGTGCCAGCAGCTTGCAGGGGCCGGAAGAGACCCAGTACTTC	CASSLQGPEETQYF